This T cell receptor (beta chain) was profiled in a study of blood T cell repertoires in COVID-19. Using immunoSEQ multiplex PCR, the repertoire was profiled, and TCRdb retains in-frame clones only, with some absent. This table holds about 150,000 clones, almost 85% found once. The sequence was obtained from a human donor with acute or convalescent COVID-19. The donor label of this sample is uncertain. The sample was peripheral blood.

The CDR3 DNA follows: TGTGCCAGCAGGCAGGGGGCTTCCACTGGAAACACCATATATTTT. Its translation: CASRQGASTGNTIYF. This sequence joins TRBV7-2 and TRBJ1-3; 8 positions agree with TRBD1. The junction had 6 bases not matched to a gene; V was cut back by 6 bases and J by 2 bases. This CDR3 has 15 amino acids. Germline V lookup: CDR1 SGHTA, CDR2 FQGNSA. Filled out from reference TRBV7-2 and TRBJ1-3, the complete variable domain reads GAGVSQSPSNKVTEKGKDVELRCDPISGHTALYWYRQSLGQGLEFLIYFQGNSAPDKSGLPSDRFSAERTGGSVSTLTIQRTQQEDSAVYLCASRQGASTGNTIYFGEGSWLTVV.